This T cell receptor beta chain came from a study of blood T cell repertoires in COVID-19. Study in general: Spain, Italy and the United States supplied samples that represented acute and convalescent COVID-19. From T cells, B-cell-depleted T cells, or PBMCs came the material, which was cDNA or gDNA.

This study enrolled people aged about 18 to 90 from around 26 US geographic areas. Participants' own reports of clinical history determined their cohort assignment. Assay used: immunoSEQ multiplex PCR; TCRdb lists only in-frame clones, some missing. The sample includes about 220,000 clones, just over 85% of them seen just once. Germline V gene data show CDR1 as SGHRS and CDR2 as YFSETQ. CDR3 length equals 13 residues. V lost 8 bases and J lost 1, with 12 bases in between. The specimen was PBMCs or T cells enriched from blood (not recorded which). This sequence originates from a middle-aged woman with acute COVID-19. The J gene is TRBJ1-1, the V gene TRBV5-1; D is perhaps TRBD1 (5 bases). CDR3: CARENRRNTEAFF. DNA of the CDR3: TGCGCCAGGGAGAACAGGCGGAACACTGAAGCTTTCTTT.